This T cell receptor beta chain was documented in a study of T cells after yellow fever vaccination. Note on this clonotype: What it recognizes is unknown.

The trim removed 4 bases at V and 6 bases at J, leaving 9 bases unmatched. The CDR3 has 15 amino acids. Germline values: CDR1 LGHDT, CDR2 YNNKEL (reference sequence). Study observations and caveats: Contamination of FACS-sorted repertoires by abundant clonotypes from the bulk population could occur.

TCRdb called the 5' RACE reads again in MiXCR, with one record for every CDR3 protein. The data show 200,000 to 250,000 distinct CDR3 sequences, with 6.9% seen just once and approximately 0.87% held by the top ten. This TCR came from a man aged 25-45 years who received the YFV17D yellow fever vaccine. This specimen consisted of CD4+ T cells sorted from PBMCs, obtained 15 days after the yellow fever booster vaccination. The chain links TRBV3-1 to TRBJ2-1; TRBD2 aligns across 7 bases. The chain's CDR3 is CASSLSWEGRNEQFF. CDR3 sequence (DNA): TGTGCCAGCAGCCTCTCCTGGGAGGGTCGCAATGAGCAGTTCTTC.